Listed below are T cell receptor beta chains from one sample, sequenced in a study of vaccination effects on CD4 cells after COVID-19. The assay was immunoSEQ multiplex PCR, and TCRdb's table has in-frame clones only and misses some. Of roughly 36,000 clones in the sample, under 85% were seen once. No antigens are known for them. This sample comprised CD4+ T cells from PBMCs cultured without peptide, obtained before COVID-19 vaccination. The source is a human donor who received a COVID-19 vaccine. Both conserved end residues are part of each CDR3. D genes are given only for firm matches. Clone sizes are given selectively: once, few, many, or a class where the clone is expanded.

>TRBJ1-1|.|TRBV5-6|.
TGTGCCAGCAGCTTAGGGGTATCGAACACTGAAGCTTTCTTT
CASSLGVSNTEAFF
>TRBJ2-7|TRBD2|TRBV18|.
TGTGCCAGCTCACCTACCGGGACTAGCGGGGTTGGTTTATACGAGCAGTACTTC
CASSPTGTSGVGLYEQYF
>TRBJ2-5|TRBD2|TRBV30|.
TGTGCCTGGAGTACTAGCGAAGAGACCCAGTACTTC
CAWSTSEETQYF
>TRBJ2-3|TRBD2|TRBV27|.
TGTGCCAGCAGTTTAAGGGTTAGCGGGAGGAGCACAGATACGCAGTATTTT
CASSLRVSGRSTDTQYF
>TRBJ2-2|TRBD1|TRBV28|few
TGTGCCAGCAGACCCTCCGGGACAGGGGGCACCGGGGAGCTGTTTTTT
CASRPSGTGGTGELFF
>TRBJ1-2|.|TRBV28|.
TGTGCCAGCAGTTTCCCCGTGTCCAGGGGCTATGGCTACACCTTC
CASSFPVSRGYGYTF
>TRBJ2-1|.|TRBV9|once
TGTGCCAGCAGCGCCTCTCGAGATCGGGGTGAGCAGTTCTTC
CASSASRDRGEQFF
>TRBJ2-5|TRBD1|TRBV7-6|few
TGTGCCAGCAGCTTATTCCGCCGGGCAGGGGGCGGCGAGACCCAGTACTTC
CASSLFRRAGGGETQYF
>TRBJ1-2|.|TRBV11-2|.
TGTGCCAGCAGCTTAGACAGGAGGACATATGGCTACACCTTC
CASSLDRRTYGYTF
>TRBJ1-2|.|TRBV2|few
TGTGCCAGCAGTGGGTACACAGTAGGCTATGGCTACACCTTC
CASSGYTVGYGYTF
>TRBJ1-4|.|TRBV5-1|.
TGCGCCAGCAGCGCGGGGGGAACTAATGAAAAACTGTTTTTT
CASSAGGTNEKLFF
>TRBJ2-5|TRBD2|TRBV18|once
TGTGCCAGCTCACCGACTAGCGGGATGGAGACCCAGTACTTC
CASSPTSGMETQYF
>TRBJ1-2|.|TRBV19|.
TGTGCCAGTATAGGAAAGCTCAACTATGGCTACACCTTC
CASIGKLNYGYTF
>TRBJ2-1|.|TRBV3-1/TRBV3-2|.
TGTGCCAGCAGAGACTGGCCCCACACGTTCTTC
CASRDWPHTFF
>TRBJ2-2|TRBD2|TRBV3-1/TRBV3-2|.
TGTGCCAGCAGCCAAGACAGCGGGAGAGCGAACACCGGGGAGCTGTTTTTT
CASSQDSGRANTGELFF